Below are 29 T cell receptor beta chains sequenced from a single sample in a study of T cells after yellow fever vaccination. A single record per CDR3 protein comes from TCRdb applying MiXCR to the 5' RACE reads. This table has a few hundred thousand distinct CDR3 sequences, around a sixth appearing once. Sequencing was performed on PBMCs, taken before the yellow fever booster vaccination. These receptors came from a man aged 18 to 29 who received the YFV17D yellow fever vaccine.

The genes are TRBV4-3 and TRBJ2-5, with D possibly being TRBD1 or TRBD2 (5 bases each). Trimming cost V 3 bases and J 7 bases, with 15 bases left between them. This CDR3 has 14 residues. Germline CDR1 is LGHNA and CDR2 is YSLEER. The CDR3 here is CASSQTPGGSTQYF. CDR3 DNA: TGCGCCAGCAGCCAGACCCCTGGGGGATCGACCCAGTACTTC.

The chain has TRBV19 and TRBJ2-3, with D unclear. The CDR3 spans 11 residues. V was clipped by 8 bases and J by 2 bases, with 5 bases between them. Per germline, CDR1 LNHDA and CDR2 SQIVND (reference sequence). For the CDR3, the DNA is TGTGCCAGTTTCGCCACAGATACGCAGTATTTT. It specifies CASFATDTQYF.

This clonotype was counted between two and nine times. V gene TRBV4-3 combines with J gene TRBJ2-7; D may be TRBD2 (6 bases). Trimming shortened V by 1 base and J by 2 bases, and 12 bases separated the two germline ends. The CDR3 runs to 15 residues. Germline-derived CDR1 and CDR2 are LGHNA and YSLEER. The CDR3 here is CASSQGRSGPYEQYF. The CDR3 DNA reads TGCGCCAGCAGCCAAGGAAGGAGCGGGCCCTACGAGCAGTACTTC.

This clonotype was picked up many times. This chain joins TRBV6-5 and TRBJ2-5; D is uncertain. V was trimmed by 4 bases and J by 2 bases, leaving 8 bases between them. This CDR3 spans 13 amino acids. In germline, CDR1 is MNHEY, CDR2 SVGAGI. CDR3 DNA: TGTGCCAGCAGTTGGACCTCTCAAGAGACCCAGTACTTC. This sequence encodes CASSWTSQETQYF.

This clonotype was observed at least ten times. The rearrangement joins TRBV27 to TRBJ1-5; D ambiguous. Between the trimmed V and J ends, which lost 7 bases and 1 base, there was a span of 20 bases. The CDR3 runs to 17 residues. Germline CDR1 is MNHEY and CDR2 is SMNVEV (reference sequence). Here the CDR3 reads CASTAFGPHISNQPQHF. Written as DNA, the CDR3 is TGTGCCAGCACGGCATTCGGACCTCATATCAGCAATCAGCCCCAGCATTTT.

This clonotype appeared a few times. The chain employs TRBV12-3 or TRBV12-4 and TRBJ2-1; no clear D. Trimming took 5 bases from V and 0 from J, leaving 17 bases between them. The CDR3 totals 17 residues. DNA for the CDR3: TGTGCCAGCAGTCCCCACCCTCCCCCCAGCTCCTACAATGAGCAGTTCTTC. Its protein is CASSPHPPPSSYNEQFF.

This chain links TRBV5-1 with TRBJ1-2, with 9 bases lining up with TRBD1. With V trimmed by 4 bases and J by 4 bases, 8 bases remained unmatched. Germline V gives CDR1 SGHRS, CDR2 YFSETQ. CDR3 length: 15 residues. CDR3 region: CASSPGQGLIYGYTF. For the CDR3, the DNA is TGCGCCAGCAGCCCAGGACAGGGGCTCATCTATGGCTACACCTTC.

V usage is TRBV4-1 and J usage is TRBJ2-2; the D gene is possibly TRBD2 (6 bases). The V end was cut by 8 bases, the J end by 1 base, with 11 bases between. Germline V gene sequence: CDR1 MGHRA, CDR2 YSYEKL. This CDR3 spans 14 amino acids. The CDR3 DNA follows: TGCGCCAGCGGCGGGACCGAGAACACCGGGGAGCTGTTTTTT. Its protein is CASGGTENTGELFF.

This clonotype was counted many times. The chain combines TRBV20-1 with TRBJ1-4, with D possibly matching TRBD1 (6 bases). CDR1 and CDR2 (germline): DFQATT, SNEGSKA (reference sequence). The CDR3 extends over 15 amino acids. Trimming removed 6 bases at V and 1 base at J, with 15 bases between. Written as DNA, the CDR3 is TGCAGTGCCACAGTCGGAGGGGGAACTAATGAAAAACTGTTTTTT. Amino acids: CSATVGGGTNEKLFF.

In nucleotides, the CDR3 is TGCAGCGTTGTAGAGAAGGCCTACGAGCAGTACTTC. It codes for CSVVEKAYEQYF. The V gene is TRBV29-1, the J gene TRBJ2-7; D call uncertain. Germline loops: CDR1 SQVTM, CDR2 ANQGSEA. V was clipped by 4 bases and J by 2 bases, with 9 bases between them. CDR3 size: 12 residues.

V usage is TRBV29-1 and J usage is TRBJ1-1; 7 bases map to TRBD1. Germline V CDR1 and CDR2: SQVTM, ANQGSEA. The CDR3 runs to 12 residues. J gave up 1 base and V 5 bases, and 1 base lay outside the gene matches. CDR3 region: CSVQGGNTEAFF. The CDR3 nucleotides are TGCAGCGTTCAGGGGGGGAACACTGAAGCTTTCTTT.

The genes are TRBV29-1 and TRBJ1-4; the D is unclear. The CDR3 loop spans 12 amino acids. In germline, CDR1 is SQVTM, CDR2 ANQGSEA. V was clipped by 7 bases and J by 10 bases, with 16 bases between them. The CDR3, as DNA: TGCAGCGGGCAGCAGCCGGTGGGAAAACTGTTTTTT. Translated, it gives CSGQQPVGKLFF.

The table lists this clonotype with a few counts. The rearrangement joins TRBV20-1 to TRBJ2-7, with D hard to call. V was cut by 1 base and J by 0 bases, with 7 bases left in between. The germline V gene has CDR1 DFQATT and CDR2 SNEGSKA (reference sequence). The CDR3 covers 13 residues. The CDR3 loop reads CSARGVSSYEQYV. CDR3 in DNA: TGCAGTGCTAGAGGGGTATCCTCCTACGAGCAGTACGTC.

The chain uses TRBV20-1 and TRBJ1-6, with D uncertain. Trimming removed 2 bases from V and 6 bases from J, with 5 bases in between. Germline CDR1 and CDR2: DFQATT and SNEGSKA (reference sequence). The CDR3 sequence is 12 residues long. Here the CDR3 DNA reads TGCAGTGCTAGACGGTCTAATTCACCCCTCCACTTT. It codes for CSARRSNSPLHF.

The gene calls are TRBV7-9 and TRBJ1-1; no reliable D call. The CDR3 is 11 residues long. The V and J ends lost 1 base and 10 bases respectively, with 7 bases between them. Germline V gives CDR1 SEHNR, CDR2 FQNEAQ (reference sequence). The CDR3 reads CASSLGGRAFF. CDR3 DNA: TGTGCCAGCAGCTTAGGTGGTCGAGCTTTCTTT.

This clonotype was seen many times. CDR3 amino acids: CASSPRGQSPRAKNIQYF. In nucleotides, the CDR3 is TGTGCCAGCAGTCCCAGGGGGCAATCTCCGCGGGCCAAAAACATTCAGTACTTC. The chain has TRBV6-2 or TRBV6-3 and TRBJ2-4, with 8 bases matching TRBD1. The CDR3 consists of 18 residues. The J segment lost 1 base and the V segment lost 5 bases, leaving 13 bases of the junction unmatched. Germline CDR1 MNHEY, CDR2 SVGEGT.

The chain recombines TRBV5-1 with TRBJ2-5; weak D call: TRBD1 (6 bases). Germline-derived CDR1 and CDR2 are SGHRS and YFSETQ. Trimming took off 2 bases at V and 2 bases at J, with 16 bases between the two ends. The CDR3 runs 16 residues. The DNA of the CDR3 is TGCGCCAGCAGCTTAGGGACAAGTCGGGGACAAGAGACCCAGTACTTC. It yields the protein CASSLGTSRGQETQYF.

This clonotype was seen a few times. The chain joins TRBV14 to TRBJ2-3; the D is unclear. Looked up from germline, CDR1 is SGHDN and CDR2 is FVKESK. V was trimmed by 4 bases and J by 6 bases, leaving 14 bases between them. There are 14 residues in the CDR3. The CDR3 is CASSRVVDGDTQYF. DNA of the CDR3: TGTGCCAGCAGCCGAGTCGTGGATGGGGATACGCAGTATTTT.

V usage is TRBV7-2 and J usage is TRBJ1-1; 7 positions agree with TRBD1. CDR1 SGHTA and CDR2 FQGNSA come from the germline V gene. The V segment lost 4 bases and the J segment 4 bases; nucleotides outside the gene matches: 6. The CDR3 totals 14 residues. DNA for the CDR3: TGTGCCAGCAGCTCAAACAGGGGTGGCACTGAAGCTTTCTTT. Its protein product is CASSSNRGGTEAFF.

CDR3 DNA sequence: TGTGCCAGTAGTATTTCTAGCGGGGATTACAATGAGCAGTTCTTC. Residues: CASSISSGDYNEQFF. This chain connects TRBV19 to TRBJ2-1, with 9 bases that match TRBD2. Germline CDR1 LNHDA, CDR2 SQIVND (reference sequence). With 3 bases clipped from V and 4 bases from J, the junction kept 4 bases outside the gene matches. The CDR3 covers 15 residues. The entire variable domain, with the rest obtained from reference TRBV19 and TRBJ2-1, is as follows: DGGITQSPKYLFRKEGQNVTLSCEQNLNHDAMYWYRQDPGQGLRLIYYSQIVNDFQKGDIAEGYSVSREKKESFPLTVTSAQKNPTAFYLCASSISSGDYNEQFFGPGTRLTVL.

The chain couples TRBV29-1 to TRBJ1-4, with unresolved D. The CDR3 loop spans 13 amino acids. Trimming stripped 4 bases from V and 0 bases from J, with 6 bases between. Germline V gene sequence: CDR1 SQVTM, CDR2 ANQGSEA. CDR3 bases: TGCAGCGTTGTCGTTGCAACTAATGAAAAACTGTTTTTT. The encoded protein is CSVVVATNEKLFF.

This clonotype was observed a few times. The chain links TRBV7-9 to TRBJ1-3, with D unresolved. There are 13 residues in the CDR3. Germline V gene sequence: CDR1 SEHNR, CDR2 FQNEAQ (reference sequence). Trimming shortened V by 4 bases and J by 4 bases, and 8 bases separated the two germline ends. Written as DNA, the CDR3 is TGTGCCAGCAGCTGGGGTGGGGGAAACACCATATATTTT. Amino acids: CASSWGGGNTIYF.

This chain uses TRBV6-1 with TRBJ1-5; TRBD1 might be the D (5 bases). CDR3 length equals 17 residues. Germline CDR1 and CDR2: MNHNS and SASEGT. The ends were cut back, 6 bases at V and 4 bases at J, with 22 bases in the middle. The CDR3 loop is CASSPNQGLIGNQPQHF. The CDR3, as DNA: TGTGCCAGCAGCCCGAACCAGGGTTTGATAGGGAATCAGCCCCAGCATTTT.

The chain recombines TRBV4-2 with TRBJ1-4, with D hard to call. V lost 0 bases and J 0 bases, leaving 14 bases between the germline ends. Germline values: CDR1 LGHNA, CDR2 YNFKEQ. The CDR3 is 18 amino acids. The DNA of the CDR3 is TGTGCCAGCAGCCAAGACCCCCCCCACGTTGCAACTAATGAAAAACTGTTTTTT. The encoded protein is CASSQDPPHVATNEKLFF.

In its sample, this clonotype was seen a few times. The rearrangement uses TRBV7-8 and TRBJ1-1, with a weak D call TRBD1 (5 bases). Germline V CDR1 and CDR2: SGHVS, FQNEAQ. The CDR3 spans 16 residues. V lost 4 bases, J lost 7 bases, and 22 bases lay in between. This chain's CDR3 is CASSSGPGRTSSEAFF. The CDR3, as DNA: TGTGCCAGCAGCTCGGGCCCCGGACGGACAAGCAGTGAAGCTTTCTTT. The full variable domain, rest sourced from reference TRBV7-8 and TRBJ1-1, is GAGVSQSPRYKVAKRGQDVALRCDPISGHVSLFWYQQALGQGPEFLTYFQNEAQLDKSGLPSDRFFAERPEGSVSTLKIQRTQQEDSAVYLCASSSGPGRTSSEAFFGQGTRLTVV.

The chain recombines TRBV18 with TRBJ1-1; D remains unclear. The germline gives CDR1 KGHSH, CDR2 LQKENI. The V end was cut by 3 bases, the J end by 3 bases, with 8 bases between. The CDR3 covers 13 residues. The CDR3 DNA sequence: TGTGCCAGCTCACCCCGGCAGGACACTGAAGCTTTCTTT. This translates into CASSPRQDTEAFF. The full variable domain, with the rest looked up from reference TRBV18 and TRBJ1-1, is NAGVMQNPRHLVRRRGQEARLRCSPMKGHSHVYWYRQLPEEGLKFMVYLQKENIIDESGMPKERFSAEFPKEGPSILRIQQVVRGDSAAYFCASSPRQDTEAFFGQGTRLTVV.

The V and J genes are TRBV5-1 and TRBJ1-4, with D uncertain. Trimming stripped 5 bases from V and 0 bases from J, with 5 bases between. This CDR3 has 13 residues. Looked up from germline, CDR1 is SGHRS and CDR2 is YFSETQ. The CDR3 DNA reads TGCGCCAGCAGAATTTCAACTAATGAAAAACTGTTTTTT. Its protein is CASRISTNEKLFF.

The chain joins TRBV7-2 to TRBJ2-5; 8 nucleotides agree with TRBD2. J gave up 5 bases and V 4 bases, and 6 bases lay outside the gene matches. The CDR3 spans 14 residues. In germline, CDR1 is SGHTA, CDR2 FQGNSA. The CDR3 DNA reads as TGTGCCAGCAGCTCACTCGGACTAGCTGAGACCCAGTACTTC. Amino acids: CASSSLGLAETQYF.

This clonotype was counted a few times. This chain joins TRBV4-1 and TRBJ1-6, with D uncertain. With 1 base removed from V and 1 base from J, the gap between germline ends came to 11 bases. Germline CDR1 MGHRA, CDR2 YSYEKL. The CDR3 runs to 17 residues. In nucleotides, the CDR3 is TGCGCCAGCAGCCAAGGAAGGTTCGAGTCCTATAATTCACCCCTCCACTTT. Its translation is CASSQGRFESYNSPLHF.